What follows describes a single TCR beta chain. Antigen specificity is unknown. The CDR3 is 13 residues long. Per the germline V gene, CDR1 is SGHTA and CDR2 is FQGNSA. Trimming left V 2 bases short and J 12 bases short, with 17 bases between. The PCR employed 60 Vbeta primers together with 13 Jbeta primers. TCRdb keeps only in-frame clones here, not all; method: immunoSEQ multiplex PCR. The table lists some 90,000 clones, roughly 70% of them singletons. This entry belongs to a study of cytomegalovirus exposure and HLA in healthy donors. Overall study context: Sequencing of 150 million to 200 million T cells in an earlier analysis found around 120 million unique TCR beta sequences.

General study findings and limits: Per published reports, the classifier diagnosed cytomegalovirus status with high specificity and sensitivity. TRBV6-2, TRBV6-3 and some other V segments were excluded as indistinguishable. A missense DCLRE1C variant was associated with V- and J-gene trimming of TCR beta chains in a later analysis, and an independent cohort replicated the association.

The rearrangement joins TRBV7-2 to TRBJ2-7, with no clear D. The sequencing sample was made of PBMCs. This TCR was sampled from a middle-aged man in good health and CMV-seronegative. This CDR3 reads CASSLNSGTSGYF. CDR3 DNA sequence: TGTGCCAGCAGCTTAAATTCCGGCACCTCAGGGTACTTC.